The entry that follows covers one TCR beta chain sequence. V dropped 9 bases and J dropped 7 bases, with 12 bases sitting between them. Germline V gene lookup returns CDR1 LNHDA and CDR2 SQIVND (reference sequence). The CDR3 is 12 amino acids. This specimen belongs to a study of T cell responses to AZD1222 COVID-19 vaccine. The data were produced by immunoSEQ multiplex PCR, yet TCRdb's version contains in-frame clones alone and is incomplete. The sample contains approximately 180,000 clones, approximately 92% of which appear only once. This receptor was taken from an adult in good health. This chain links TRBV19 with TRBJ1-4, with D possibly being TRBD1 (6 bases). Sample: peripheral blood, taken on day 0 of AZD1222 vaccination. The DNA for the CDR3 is TGTGCCAGCCAGGGGTTCGGTGAAAAACTGTTTTTT. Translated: CASQGFGEKLFF.